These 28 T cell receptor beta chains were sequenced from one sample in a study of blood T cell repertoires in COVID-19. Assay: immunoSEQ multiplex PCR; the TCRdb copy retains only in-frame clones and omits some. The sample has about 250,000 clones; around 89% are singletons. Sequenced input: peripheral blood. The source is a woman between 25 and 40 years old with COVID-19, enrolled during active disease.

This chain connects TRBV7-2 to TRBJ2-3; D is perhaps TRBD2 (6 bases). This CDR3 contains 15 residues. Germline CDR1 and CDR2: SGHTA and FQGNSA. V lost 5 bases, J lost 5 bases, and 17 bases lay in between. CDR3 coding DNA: TGTGCCAGCAGCCCCCGCCGGGAGTGGGGAGATACGCAGTATTTT. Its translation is CASSPRREWGDTQYF. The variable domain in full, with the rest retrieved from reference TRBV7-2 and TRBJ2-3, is GAGVSQSPSNKVTEKGKDVELRCDPISGHTALYWYRQSLGQGLEFLIYFQGNSAPDKSGLPSDRFSAERTGGSVSTLTIQRTQQEDSAVYLCASSPRREWGDTQYFGPGTRLTVL.

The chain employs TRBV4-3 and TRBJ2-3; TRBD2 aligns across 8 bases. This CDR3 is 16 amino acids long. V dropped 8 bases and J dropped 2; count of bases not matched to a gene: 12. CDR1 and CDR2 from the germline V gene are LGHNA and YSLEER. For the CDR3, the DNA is TGCGCCAGCGGAGCAAGTAGCGGGACTCTCACAGATACGCAGTATTTT. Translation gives CASGASSGTLTDTQYF.

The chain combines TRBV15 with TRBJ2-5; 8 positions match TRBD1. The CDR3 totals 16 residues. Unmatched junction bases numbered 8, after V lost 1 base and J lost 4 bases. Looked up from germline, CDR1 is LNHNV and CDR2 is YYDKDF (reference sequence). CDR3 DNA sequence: TGTGCCACCAGCAGAGGCAGGACAGGGAAGTTAGAGACCCAGTACTTC. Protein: CATSRGRTGKLETQYF. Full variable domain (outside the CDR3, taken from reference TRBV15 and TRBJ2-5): DAMVIQNPRYQVTQFGKPVTLSCSQTLNHNVMYWYQQKSSQAPKLLFHYYDKDFNNEADTPDNFQSRRPNTSFCFLDIRSPGLGDTAMYLCATSRGRTGKLETQYFGPGTRLLVL.

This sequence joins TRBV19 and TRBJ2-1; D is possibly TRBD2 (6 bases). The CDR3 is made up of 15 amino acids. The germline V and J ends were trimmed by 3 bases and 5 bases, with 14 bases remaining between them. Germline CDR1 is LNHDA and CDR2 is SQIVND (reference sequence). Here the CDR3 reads CASSMGGVYNNEQFF. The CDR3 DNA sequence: TGTGCCAGTAGTATGGGAGGAGTGTACAACAATGAGCAGTTCTTC.

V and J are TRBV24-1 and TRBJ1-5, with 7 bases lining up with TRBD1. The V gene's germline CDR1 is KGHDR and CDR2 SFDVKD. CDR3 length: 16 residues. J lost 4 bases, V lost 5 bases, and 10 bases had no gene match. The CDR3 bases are TGTGCCACCAGTGCTTCGACAGGGTCTCAGAATCAGCCCCAGCATTTT. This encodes CATSASTGSQNQPQHF.

The CDR3 sequence is CASRGLRAVTDTQYF. The CDR3 bases are TGTGCCAGTAGGGGGTTGAGGGCAGTCACAGATACGCAGTATTTT. The genes are TRBV19 and TRBJ2-3; the D gene is possibly TRBD2 (5 bases). V was shortened by 6 bases and J by 2 bases, with 15 bases between the two germline ends. Germline values: CDR1 LNHDA, CDR2 SQIVND (reference sequence). This CDR3 comprises 15 residues.

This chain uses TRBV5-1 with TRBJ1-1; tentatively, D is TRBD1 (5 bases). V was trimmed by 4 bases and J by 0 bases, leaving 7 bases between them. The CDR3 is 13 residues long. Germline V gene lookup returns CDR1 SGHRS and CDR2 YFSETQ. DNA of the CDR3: TGCGCCAGCAGCGGGGGGATGAACACTGAAGCTTTCTTT. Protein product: CASSGGMNTEAFF.

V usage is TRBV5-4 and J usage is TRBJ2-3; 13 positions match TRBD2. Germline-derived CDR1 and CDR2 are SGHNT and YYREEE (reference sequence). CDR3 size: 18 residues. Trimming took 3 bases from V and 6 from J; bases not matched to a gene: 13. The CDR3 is CASSSGLAGTYPVDTQYF. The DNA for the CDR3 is TGTGCCAGCAGCTCGGGACTAGCGGGGACATACCCGGTGGATACGCAGTATTTT.

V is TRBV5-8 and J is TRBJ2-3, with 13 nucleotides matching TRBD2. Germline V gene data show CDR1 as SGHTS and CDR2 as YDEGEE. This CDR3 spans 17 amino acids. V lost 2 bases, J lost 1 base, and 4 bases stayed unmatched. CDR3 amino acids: CASSFAGLAGGTDTQYF. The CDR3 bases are TGTGCCAGCAGCTTCGCAGGACTAGCGGGGGGCACAGATACGCAGTATTTT.

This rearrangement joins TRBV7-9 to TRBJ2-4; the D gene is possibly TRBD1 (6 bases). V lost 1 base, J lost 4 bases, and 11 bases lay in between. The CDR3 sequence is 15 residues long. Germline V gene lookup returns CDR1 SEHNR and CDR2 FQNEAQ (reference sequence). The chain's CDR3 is CASSLGGQRKNIQYF. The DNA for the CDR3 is TGTGCCAGCAGCTTAGGGGGGCAGAGAAAAAACATTCAGTACTTC.

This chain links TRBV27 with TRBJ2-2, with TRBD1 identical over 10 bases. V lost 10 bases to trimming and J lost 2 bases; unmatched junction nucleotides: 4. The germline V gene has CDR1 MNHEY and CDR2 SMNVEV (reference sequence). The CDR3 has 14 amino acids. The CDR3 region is CATQTGGNTGELFF. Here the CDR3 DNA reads TGTGCCACCCAGACAGGGGGCAACACCGGGGAGCTGTTTTTT.

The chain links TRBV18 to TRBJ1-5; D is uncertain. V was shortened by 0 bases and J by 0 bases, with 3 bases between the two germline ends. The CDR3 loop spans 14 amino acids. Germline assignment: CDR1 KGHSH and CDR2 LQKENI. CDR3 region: CASSPPSSNQPQHF. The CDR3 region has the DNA TGTGCCAGCTCACCACCTAGTAGCAATCAGCCCCAGCATTTT.

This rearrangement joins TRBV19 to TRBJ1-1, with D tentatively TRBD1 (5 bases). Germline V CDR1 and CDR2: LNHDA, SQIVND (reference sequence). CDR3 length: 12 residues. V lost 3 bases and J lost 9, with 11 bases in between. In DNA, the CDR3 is TGTGCCAGTAGTATCCCAGGGATCCAAGCTTTCTTT. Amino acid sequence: CASSIPGIQAFF. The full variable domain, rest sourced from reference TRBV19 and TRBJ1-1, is DGGITQSPKYLFRKEGQNVTLSCEQNLNHDAMYWYRQDPGQGLRLIYYSQIVNDFQKGDIAEGYSVSREKKESFPLTVTSAQKNPTAFYLCASSIPGIQAFFGQGTRLTVV.

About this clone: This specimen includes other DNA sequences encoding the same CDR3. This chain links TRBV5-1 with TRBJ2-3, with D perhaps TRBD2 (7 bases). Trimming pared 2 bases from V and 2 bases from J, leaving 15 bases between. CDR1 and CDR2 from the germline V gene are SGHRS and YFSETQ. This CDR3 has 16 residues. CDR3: CASSFRGGDSTDTQYF. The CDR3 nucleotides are TGCGCCAGCAGCTTCCGAGGGGGGGACTCCACAGATACGCAGTATTTT.

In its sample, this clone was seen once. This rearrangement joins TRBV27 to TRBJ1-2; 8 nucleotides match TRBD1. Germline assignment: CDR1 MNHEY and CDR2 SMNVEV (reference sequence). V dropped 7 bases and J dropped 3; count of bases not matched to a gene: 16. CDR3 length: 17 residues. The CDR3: CASTSIPFQGAYYGYTF. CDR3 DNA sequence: TGTGCCAGCACCTCCATACCTTTCCAGGGGGCGTACTATGGCTACACCTTC.

The CDR3 protein is CASSPVVRETQYF. The CDR3, as DNA: TGTGCCAGCAGCCCAGTCGTCAGAGAGACCCAGTACTTC. The chain combines TRBV7-2 with TRBJ2-5; D gene uncertain. This CDR3 spans 13 amino acids. The V end was cut by 5 bases, the J end by 4 bases, with 11 bases between. From germline, CDR1 is SGHTA and CDR2 FQGNSA.

The CDR3 DNA follows: TGTGCCAGCAGCCAGTTCGAGAGAGGGAACACTGAAGCTTTCTTT. It yields the protein CASSQFERGNTEAFF. This chain connects TRBV16 to TRBJ1-1; D gene ambiguous. With 3 bases removed from V and 1 base from J, the gap between germline ends came to 12 bases. The CDR3 contains 15 residues. Germline-derived CDR1 and CDR2 are KGHSY and FQNENV.

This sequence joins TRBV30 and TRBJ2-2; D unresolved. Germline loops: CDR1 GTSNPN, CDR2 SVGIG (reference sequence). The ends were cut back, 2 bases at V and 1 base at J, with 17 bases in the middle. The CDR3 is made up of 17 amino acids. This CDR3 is CAWSPSSVIQNTGELFF. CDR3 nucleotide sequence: TGTGCCTGGAGTCCATCCTCTGTTATACAGAACACCGGGGAGCTGTTTTTT.

Here the CDR3 reads CASSTNDRGSGEKLFF. DNA for the CDR3: TGTGCCAGTAGTACCAACGACAGGGGCTCTGGGGAAAAACTGTTTTTT. The V and J genes are TRBV19 and TRBJ1-4, with 8 nucleotides matching TRBD1. The CDR3 spans 16 residues. V shed 4 bases, J shed 8 bases, and the junction held 12 bases outside the gene matches. Germline CDR1 LNHDA, CDR2 SQIVND (reference sequence).

Written as DNA, the CDR3 is TGTGCCTGGGCAGGCAACCGACATAACTATGGCTACACCTTC. It encodes CAWAGNRHNYGYTF. The chain has TRBV30 and TRBJ1-2; no clear D. Trimming shortened V by 5 bases and J by 1 base, and 14 bases separated the two germline ends. The germline gives CDR1 GTSNPN, CDR2 SVGIG (reference sequence). This CDR3 spans 14 amino acids.

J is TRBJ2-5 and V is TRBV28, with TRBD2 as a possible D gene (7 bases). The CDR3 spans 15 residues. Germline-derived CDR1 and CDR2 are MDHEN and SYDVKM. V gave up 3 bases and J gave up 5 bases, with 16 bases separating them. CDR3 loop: CASSLRGQVEETQYF. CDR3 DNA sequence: TGTGCCAGCAGTTTGCGGGGGCAGGTAGAGGAGACCCAGTACTTC.

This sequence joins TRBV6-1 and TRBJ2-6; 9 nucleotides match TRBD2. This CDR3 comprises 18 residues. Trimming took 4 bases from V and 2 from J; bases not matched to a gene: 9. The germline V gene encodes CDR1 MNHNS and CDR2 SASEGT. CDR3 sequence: CASSGRTSVNPGANVLTF. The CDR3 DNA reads TGTGCCAGCAGTGGGCGGACTAGCGTAAACCCTGGGGCCAACGTCCTGACTTTC.

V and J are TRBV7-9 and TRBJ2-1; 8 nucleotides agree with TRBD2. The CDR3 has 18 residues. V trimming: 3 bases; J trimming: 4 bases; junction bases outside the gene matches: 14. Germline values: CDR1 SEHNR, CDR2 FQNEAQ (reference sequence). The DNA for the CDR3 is TGTGCCAGCAGCTTGAATGGGCCGGGACTAGGGATATACAATGAGCAGTTCTTC. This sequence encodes CASSLNGPGLGIYNEQFF.

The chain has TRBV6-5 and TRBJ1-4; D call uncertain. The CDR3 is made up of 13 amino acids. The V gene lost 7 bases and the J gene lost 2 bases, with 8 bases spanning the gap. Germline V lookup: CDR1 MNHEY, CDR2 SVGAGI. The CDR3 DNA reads TGTGCCAGCACCCGCGTCACTAATGAAAAACTGTTTTTT. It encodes CASTRVTNEKLFF.

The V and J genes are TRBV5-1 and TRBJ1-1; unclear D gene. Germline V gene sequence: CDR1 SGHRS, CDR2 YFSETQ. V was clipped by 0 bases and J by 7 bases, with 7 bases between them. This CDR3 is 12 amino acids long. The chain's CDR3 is CASSLEGGEAFF. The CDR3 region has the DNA TGCGCCAGCAGCTTGGAAGGAGGTGAAGCTTTCTTT. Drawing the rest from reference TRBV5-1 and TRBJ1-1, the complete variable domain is KAGVTQTPRYLIKTRGQQVTLSCSPISGHRSVSWYQQTPGQGLQFLFEYFSETQRNKGNFPGRFSGRQFSNSRSEMNVSTLELGDSALYLCASSLEGGEAFFGQGTRLTVV.

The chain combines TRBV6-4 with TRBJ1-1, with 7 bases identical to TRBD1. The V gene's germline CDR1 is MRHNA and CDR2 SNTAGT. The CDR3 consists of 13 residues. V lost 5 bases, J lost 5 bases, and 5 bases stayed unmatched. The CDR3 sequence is CASSPEQGTEAFF. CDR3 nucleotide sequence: TGTGCCAGCAGTCCCGAACAGGGGACTGAAGCTTTCTTT.

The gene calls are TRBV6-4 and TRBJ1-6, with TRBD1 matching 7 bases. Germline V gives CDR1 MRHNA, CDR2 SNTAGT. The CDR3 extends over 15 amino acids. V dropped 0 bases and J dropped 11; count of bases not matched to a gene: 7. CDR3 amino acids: CASSDSTAGGAPLHF. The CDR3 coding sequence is TGTGCCAGCAGTGACTCGACCGCAGGGGGAGCACCCCTCCACTTT.

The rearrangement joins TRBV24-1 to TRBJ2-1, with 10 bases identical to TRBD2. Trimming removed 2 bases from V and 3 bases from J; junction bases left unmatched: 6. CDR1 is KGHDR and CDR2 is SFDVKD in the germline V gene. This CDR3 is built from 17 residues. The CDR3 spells CATSDSAPSGGYNEQFF. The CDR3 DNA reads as TGTGCCACCAGTGATTCCGCCCCTAGCGGGGGCTACAATGAGCAGTTCTTC.